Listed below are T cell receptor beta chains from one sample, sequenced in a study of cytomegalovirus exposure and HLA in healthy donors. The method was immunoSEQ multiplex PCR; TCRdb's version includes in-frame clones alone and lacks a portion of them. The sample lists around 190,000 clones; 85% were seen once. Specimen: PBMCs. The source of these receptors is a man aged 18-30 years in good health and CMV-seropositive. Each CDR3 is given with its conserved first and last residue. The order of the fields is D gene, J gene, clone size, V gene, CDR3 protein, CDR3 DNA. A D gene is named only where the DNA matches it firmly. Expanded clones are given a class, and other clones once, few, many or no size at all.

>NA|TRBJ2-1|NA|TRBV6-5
CASSPYLSYNEQFF
TGTGCCAGCAGTCCTTATCTCAGCTACAATGAGCAGTTCTTC
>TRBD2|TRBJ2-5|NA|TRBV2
CASRATSGGRGETQYF
TGTGCCAGCAGGGCGACTAGCGGGGGCCGGGGGGAGACCCAGTACTTC
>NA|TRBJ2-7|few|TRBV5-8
CASSRSYEQYF
TGTGCCAGCAGTCGCTCCTACGAGCAGTACTTC
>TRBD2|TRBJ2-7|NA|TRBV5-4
CASSLGLAGVNEQYF
TGTGCCAGCAGCTTGGGCCTAGCGGGAGTGAACGAGCAGTACTTC
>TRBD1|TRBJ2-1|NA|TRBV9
CASSGGTGVEGEQFF
TGTGCCAGCAGCGGCGGGACAGGGGTTGAAGGTGAGCAGTTCTTC
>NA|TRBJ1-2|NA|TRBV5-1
CASSTGFDYGYTF
TGCGCCAGCAGCACAGGGTTTGACTATGGCTACACCTTC
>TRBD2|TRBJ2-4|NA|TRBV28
CASSGGLAGKNIQYF
TGTGCCAGCAGTGGGGGACTAGCGGGGAAAAACATTCAGTACTTC
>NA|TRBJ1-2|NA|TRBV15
CATSRGAKNYGYTF
TGTGCCACCAGCAGAGGGGCCAAAAACTATGGCTACACCTTC
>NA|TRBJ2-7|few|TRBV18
CASSPESHEQYF
TGTGCCAGCTCACCGGAGAGTCACGAGCAGTACTTC
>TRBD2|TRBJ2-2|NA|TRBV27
CASSLISGRDTGELFF
TGTGCCAGCAGTTTAATTAGCGGGAGGGACACCGGGGAGCTGTTTTTT
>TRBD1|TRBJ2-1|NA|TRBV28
CASSTGQIHNEQFF
TGTGCCAGCAGTACGGGACAGATTCACAATGAGCAGTTCTTC
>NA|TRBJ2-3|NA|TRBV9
CASSVRLAPTDTQYF
TGTGCCAGCAGCGTAAGGCTAGCGCCCACAGATACGCAGTATTTT
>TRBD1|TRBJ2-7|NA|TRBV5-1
CASSREGTGYEQYF
TGCGCCAGCAGCCGGGAAGGGACAGGGTACGAGCAGTACTTC
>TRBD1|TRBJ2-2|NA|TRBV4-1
CASSQQTGVNTGELFF
TGCGCCAGCAGCCAACAGACAGGGGTGAACACCGGGGAGCTGTTTTTT
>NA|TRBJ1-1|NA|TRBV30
CAWSARGSNTEAFF
TGTGCCTGGAGTGCCCGGGGGTCGAACACTGAAGCTTTCTTT
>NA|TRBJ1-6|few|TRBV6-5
CASSYLGPEDNSPLHF
TGTGCCAGCAGTTACCTTGGTCCCGAGGATAATTCACCCCTCCACTTT
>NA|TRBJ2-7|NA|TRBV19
CASSTDISYEQYF
TGTGCCAGTAGTACCGACATTTCCTACGAGCAGTACTTC
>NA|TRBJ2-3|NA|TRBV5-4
CASSLLETTSTDTQYF
TGTGCCAGCAGCTTGTTGGAGACGACTAGCACAGATACGCAGTATTTT
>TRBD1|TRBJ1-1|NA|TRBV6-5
CASRPGQKNTEAFF
TGTGCCAGCAGGCCGGGACAGAAGAACACTGAAGCTTTCTTT
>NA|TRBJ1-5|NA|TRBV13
CASSSGTGNQPQHF
TGTGCCAGCAGCTCAGGGACGGGGAATCAGCCCCAGCATTTT
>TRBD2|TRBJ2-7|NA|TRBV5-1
CASSFGLAGGTSYEQYF
TGCGCCAGCAGCTTTGGACTAGCGGGAGGCACGTCCTACGAGCAGTACTTC
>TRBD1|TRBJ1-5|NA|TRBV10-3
CAISRTGESNQPQHF
TGTGCCATCAGTCGGACAGGAGAGAGCAATCAGCCCCAGCATTTT
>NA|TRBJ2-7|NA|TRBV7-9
CASSLSNSYEQYF
TGTGCCAGCAGCTTATCCAACTCCTACGAGCAGTACTTC
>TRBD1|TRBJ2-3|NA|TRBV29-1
CSVEARTGDTQYF
TGCAGCGTTGAGGCTAGGACAGGAGATACGCAGTATTTT
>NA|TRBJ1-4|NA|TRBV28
CASSLGQAPVGPATNEKLFF
TGTGCCAGCAGTTTAGGGCAGGCTCCGGTGGGGCCTGCAACTAATGAAAAACTGTTTTTT
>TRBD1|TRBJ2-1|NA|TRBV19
CASRSGTGGRNEQFF
TGTGCCAGTAGATCCGGGACAGGGGGCCGGAATGAGCAGTTCTTC
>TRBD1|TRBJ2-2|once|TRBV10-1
CASSEIWKGGTGELFF
TGCGCCAGCAGTGAGATCTGGAAAGGGGGCACTGGGGAGCTGTTTTTT
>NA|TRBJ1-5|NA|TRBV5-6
CASSLALGGSNQPQHF
TGTGCCAGCAGCTTGGCCCTCGGGGGTAGCAATCAGCCCCAGCATTTT
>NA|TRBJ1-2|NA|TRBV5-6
CASSTQGRGYTF
TGTGCCAGCAGCACACAGGGTAGGGGCTACACCTTC
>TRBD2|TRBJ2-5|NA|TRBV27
CASNKRGGQETQYF
TGTGCCAGCAACAAGCGGGGGGGCCAGGAGACCCAGTACTTC
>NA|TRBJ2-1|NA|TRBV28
CASSLASSYNEQFF
TGTGCCAGCAGTTTGGCCAGCTCCTACAATGAGCAGTTCTTC
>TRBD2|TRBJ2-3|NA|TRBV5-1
CASSFYSGGAFTDTQYF
TGCGCCAGCAGCTTCTATTCCGGGGGGGCCTTCACAGATACGCAGTATTTT
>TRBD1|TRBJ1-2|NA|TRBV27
CASSFRDRGMGGYTF
TGTGCCAGCAGTTTCCGGGACAGGGGAATGGGCGGCTACACCTTC
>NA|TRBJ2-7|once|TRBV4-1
CASSPFVGGEQYF
TGCGCCAGCAGCCCCTTCGTAGGAGGCGAGCAGTACTTC
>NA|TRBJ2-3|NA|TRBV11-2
CASSSSGRTDTQYF
TGTGCCAGCAGCTCGAGCGGTCGCACAGATACGCAGTATTTT
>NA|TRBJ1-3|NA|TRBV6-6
CASKSGGSGNTIYF
TGTGCCAGCAAAAGCGGGGGATCCGGAAACACCATATATTTT
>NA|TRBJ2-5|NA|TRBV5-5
CASSLREQETQYF
TGTGCCAGCAGCTTGCGGGAGCAAGAGACCCAGTACTTC
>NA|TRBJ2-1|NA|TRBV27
CASSFEGYNEQFF
TGTGCCAGCAGTTTCGAGGGCTACAATGAGCAGTTCTTC
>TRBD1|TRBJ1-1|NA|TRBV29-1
CSVVGTEGDTEAFF
TGCAGCGTTGTCGGGACAGAGGGGGACACTGAAGCTTTCTTT
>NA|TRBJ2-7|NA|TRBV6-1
CAVQLGVSYEQYF
TGTGCAGTGCAATTGGGAGTCTCCTACGAGCAGTACTTC
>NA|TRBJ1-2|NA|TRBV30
CASNTYYGYTF
TGTGCCTCCAACACCTACTATGGCTACACCTTC
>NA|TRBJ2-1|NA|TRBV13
CASSLESGDEQFF
TGTGCCAGCAGCTTAGAATCTGGAGATGAGCAGTTCTTC
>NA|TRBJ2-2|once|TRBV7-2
CASSLIAGFSQTGELFF
TGTGCCAGCAGCTTAATCGCAGGGTTCAGTCAGACCGGGGAGCTGTTTTTT
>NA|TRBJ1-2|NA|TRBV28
CASSWGDYGYTF
TGTGCCAGCAGTTGGGGGGACTATGGCTACACCTTC
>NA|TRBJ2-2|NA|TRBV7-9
CASSLGLGDNTGELFF
TGTGCCAGCAGCTTAGGACTAGGCGACAACACCGGGGAGCTGTTTTTT
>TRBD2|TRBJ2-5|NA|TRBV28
CASSLRLAGEETQYF
TGTGCCAGCAGTTTAAGGCTAGCGGGGGAAGAGACCCAGTACTTC
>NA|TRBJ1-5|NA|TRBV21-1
CASSWESNQPQHF
TGTGCCAGCAGTTGGGAGAGCAATCAGCCCCAGCATTTT
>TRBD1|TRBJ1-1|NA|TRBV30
CAWSEGDRGLTEAFF
TGTGCCTGGAGTGAAGGGGACAGGGGGCTTACTGAAGCTTTCTTT
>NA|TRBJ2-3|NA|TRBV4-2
CASSQDRREGWDTQYF
TGTGCCAGCAGCCAAGACCGCCGTGAGGGTTGGGATACGCAGTATTTT
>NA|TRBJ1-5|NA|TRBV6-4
CASRGFRWGNQPQHF
TGTGCCAGCAGGGGCTTTAGATGGGGCAATCAGCCCCAGCATTTT
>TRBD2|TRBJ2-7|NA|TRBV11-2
CASSLGTSGTYEQYF
TGTGCCAGCAGCTTAGGGACTAGCGGTACCTACGAGCAGTACTTC
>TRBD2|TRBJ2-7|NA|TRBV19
CASSPYAAGDYEQYF
TGTGCCAGTAGTCCATATGCGGCGGGGGACTACGAGCAGTACTTC